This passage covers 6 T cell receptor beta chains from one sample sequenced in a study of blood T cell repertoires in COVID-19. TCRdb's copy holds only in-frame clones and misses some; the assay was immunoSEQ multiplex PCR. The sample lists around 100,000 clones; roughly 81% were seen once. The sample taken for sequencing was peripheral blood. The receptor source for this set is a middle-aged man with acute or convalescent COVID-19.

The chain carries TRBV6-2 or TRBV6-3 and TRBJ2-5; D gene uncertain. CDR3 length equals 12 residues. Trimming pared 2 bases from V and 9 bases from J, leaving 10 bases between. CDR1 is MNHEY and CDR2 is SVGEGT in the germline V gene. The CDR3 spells CASSYPPGAQYF. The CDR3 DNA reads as TGTGCCAGCAGTTACCCGCCGGGTGCCCAGTACTTC.

The CDR3 region has the DNA TGCAGCGTTGAACAGGGGAGCCAAGAGACCCAGTACTTC. It is translated as CSVEQGSQETQYF. The genes are TRBV29-1 and TRBJ2-5; maybe TRBD1 (6 bases). Germline CDR1 is SQVTM and CDR2 is ANQGSEA. The V and J ends lost 2 bases and 1 base respectively, with 8 bases between them. The CDR3 spans 13 residues.

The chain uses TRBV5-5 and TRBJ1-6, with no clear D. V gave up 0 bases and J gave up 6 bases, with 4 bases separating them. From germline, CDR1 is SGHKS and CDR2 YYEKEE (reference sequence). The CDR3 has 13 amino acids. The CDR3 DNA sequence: TGTGCCAGCAGCTTGGCCGGTAATTCACCCCTCCACTTT. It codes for CASSLAGNSPLHF.

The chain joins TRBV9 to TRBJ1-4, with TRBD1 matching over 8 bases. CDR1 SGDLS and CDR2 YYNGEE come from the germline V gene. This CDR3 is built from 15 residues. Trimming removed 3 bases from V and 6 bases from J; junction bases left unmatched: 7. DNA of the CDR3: TGTGCCAGCAGCGAGTCAGGGGGCGGGGATGAAAAACTGTTTTTT. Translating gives CASSESGGGDEKLFF. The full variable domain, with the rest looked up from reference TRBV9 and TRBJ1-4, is DSGVTQTPKHLITATGQRVTLRCSPRSGDLSVYWYQQSLDQGLQFLIQYYNGEERAKGNILERFSAQQFPDLHSELNLSSLELGDSALYFCASSESGGGDEKLFFGSGTQLSVL.

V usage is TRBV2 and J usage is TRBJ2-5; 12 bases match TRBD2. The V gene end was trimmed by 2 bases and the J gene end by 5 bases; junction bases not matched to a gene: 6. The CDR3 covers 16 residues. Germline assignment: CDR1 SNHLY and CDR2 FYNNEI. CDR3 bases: TGTGCCAGCAGTGAACTAGCGGGGGGGCGAAGGGAGACCCAGTACTTC. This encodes CASSELAGGRRETQYF. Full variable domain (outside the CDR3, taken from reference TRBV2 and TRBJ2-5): EPEVTQTPSHQVTQMGQEVILRCVPISNHLYFYWYRQILGQKVEFLVSFYNNEISEKSEIFDDQFSVERPDGSNFTLKIRSTKLEDSAMYFCASSELAGGRRETQYFGPGTRLLVL.

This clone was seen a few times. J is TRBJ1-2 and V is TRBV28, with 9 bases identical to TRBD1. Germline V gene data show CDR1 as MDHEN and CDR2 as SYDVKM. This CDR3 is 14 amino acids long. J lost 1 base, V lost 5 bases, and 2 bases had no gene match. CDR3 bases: TGTGCCAGCAGTGGACAGGGGTTTAACTATGGCTACACCTTC. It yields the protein CASSGQGFNYGYTF.